This entry features one TCR beta chain sequence. The data derive from a study of PD-1 blockade in classical Hodgkin lymphoma. The V and J ends lost 3 bases and 1 base respectively, with 15 bases between them. Germline CDR1 is MGHRA and CDR2 is YSYEKL. The CDR3 totals 16 residues. Time point reported: cycle 4 day 1 (C4D1), after less than 7 weeks of nivolumab. Every patient had relapsed following autologous stem cell transplantation, and cohorts differed in brentuximab vedotin exposure. Profiled with immunoSEQ multiplex PCR; TCRdb holds only in-frame clones, not every one. Here the sample spans roughly 100,000 clones, roughly 89% being singletons.

The TCR comes from a human donor with classical Hodgkin lymphoma. Sequenced material: peripheral blood mononuclear cells (PBMCs), taken before the fourth cycle of nivolumab. The chain is built from TRBV4-1 and TRBJ1-1; tentatively, D is TRBD1 (5 bases). CDR3 sequence (DNA): TGCGCCAGCAGCCAGGGACCTATTGCCCCGAACACTGAAGCTTTCTTT. It codes for CASSQGPIAPNTEAFF.